This T cell receptor beta chain was identified in a study of T cells after yellow fever vaccination. Findings and caveats of the study: When the response was secondary, it was weaker but reached its peak faster, day 5 versus 15. Highly abundant clonotypes carried over from the bulk population could end up in FACS-sorted repertoires as contaminants. Clonotypes shared by both compartments, CD4 and CD8, made up a small share.

V lost 8 bases and J lost 8, with 7 bases in between. This CDR3 comprises 10 residues. CDR1 is MNHEY, CDR2 SVGEGT, per germline. This clonotype has more than one count but fewer than ten. Its specificity is unknown. A process of 5'RACE template switching, which added a universal primer site and UMIs, was used to make TCR cDNA. One entry per CDR3 protein results from TCRdb running MiXCR on the 5' RACE reads. The sample has some 560,000 distinct CDR3 sequences, roughly 21% seen once. This chain connects TRBV6-2 or TRBV6-3 to TRBJ2-1; D is undetermined. This clonotype was sampled from a young man who received the YFV17D yellow fever vaccine. Sequencing used PBMCs, obtained 15 days after the yellow fever booster vaccination. CDR3 nucleotides: TGTGCCAGCGGGTGGGATGAGCAGTTCTTC. Its protein is CASGWDEQFF.